The 9 T cell receptor beta chains below were found in one sample sequenced in a study of regulatory T cells in long-lasting Graves disease. Arm-PCR of CDR3 regions with iRepertoire HTBI primers generated TCR beta libraries. TCRdb ran MiXCR on the multiplex PCR reads and lists one entry per CDR3 protein. In the table there are over 500,000 distinct CDR3 sequences, about 15% of which are singletons. The sample's time point: newly diagnosed GD, antithyroid drugs for less than 3 months. The TCR library was made from RNA that had been extracted from PBMCs in TRIzol. The same data also contributed to another study, on T cells in Graves' hyperthyroidism and ophthalmopathy.

The material sequenced was peripheral blood mononuclear cells (PBMCs), taken at new diagnosis, from a patient treated with antithyroid drugs. The receptors originated from a woman in her twenties or thirties with Graves disease.

The gene calls are TRBV30 and TRBJ1-2, with 8 nucleotides matching TRBD1. V dropped 7 bases and J dropped 8; count of bases not matched to a gene: 9. Germline lookup yields CDR1 GTSNPN and CDR2 SVGIG (reference sequence). The CDR3 is made up of 12 amino acids. The CDR3 coding sequence is TGTGCCTCAAGGACAGGGCTACGGGGCTACACCTTC. Its translation: CASRTGLRGYTF.

This clonotype has just a few counts. The rearrangement links TRBV30 to TRBJ2-5; D gene ambiguous. Germline lookup yields CDR1 GTSNPN and CDR2 SVGIG (reference sequence). CDR3 length: 15 residues. The ends were cut back, 2 bases at V and 5 bases at J, with 18 bases in the middle. The CDR3 DNA sequence: TGTGCCTGGAGTAAAGATTCAGGCTTTACGGAGACCCAGTACTTC. It codes for CAWSKDSGFTETQYF. Full variable domain (remainder filled in from reference TRBV30 and TRBJ2-5): SQTIHQWPATLVQPVGSPLSLECTVEGTSNPNLYWYRQAAGRGLQLLFYSVGIGQISSEVPQNLSASRPQDRQFILSSKKLLLSDSGFYLCAWSKDSGFTETQYFGPGTRLLVL.

This clonotype was observed at least ten times. The genes are TRBV2 and TRBJ2-3; 10 bases fit TRBD2. Germline loops: CDR1 SNHLY, CDR2 FYNNEI. The V and J ends lost 4 bases and 1 base, in that order; junction bases with no gene match: 17. The length of the CDR3 is 20 residues. CDR3 amino acids: CASSVVWGASGTSGTDTQYF. CDR3 sequence (DNA): TGTGCCAGCAGTGTGGTATGGGGAGCCTCCGGGACTAGCGGCACAGATACGCAGTATTTT.

This clonotype came up once. V and J are TRBV7-9 and TRBJ1-1, with D unresolved. The V gene's germline CDR1 is SEHNR and CDR2 FQNEAQ (reference sequence). There are 14 residues in the CDR3. Trimming took off 5 bases at V and 3 bases at J, with 13 bases between the two ends. CDR3 protein: CASSEEVGHTEAFF. The CDR3 region has the DNA TGTGCCAGCAGCGAGGAGGTCGGCCACACTGAAGCTTTCTTT.

In the case of this clonotype: This could be a read error, since a much larger clone is one nucleotide away. J is TRBJ2-2 and V is TRBV6-1; D might be TRBD2 (7 bases). There are 17 residues in the CDR3. Germline V lookup: CDR1 MNHNS, CDR2 SASEGT. CDR3 sequence reads: CASTNLGGGAYTGGLFF. The CDR3 DNA reads as TGTGCCAGCACCAACCTAGGGGGGGGCGCTTACACCGGGGGGCTGTTTTTT.

This clonotype was seen a handful of times. V usage is TRBV7-3 and J usage is TRBJ2-1, with 11 bases identical to TRBD2. The CDR3 is made up of 17 amino acids. The junction had 7 bases not matched to a gene; V was cut back by 4 bases and J by 2 bases. The germline V gene encodes CDR1 SGHTA and CDR2 FQGTGA. The CDR3 protein is CASSSGLAEGAYNEQFF. The CDR3 DNA reads TGTGCCAGCAGCTCGGGACTAGCGGAGGGAGCCTACAATGAGCAGTTCTTC. Full variable domain (remainder filled in from reference TRBV7-3 and TRBJ2-1): GAGVSQTPSNKVTEKGKYVELRCDPISGHTALYWYRQSLGQGPEFLIYFQGTGAADDSGLPNDRFFAVRPEGSVSTLKIQRTERGDSAVYLCASSSGLAEGAYNEQFFGPGTRLTVL.

To note about this clonotype: Here the CDR3 omits its conserved ending phenylalanine or tryptophan, so a read error is the likely source. V is TRBV28 and J is TRBJ2-7; 12 positions match TRBD1. This CDR3 has 14 amino acids. Germline V gene data show CDR1 as MDHEN and CDR2 as SYDVKM. V shed 6 bases, J shed 9 bases, and the junction held 9 bases outside the gene matches. This CDR3 is CASSSGQGARRQYL. The CDR3 nucleotides read TGTGCCAGCAGCTCGGGACAGGGGGCTCGTCGGCAGTACCTC.

The table lists this clonotype with a few counts. The chain links TRBV12-3 or TRBV12-4 to TRBJ2-7, with D perhaps TRBD2 (7 bases). This CDR3 has 17 amino acids. V dropped 2 bases and J dropped 3 bases, with 20 bases sitting between them. This chain's CDR3 is CASSLPPRGGAFYEQYF. CDR3 coding DNA: TGTGCCAGCAGTTTACCGCCACGAGGGGGGGCATTCTACGAGCAGTACTTC.

This clonotype was seen only a few times. The chain combines TRBV18 with TRBJ1-2; D might be TRBD1 (5 bases). Germline loops: CDR1 KGHSH, CDR2 LQKENI. The CDR3 has 14 amino acids. Trimming took 3 bases from V and 7 from J, leaving 15 bases between them. Written as DNA, the CDR3 is TGTGCCAGCTCACCGCTGAGGGGCGAGGGTGGCTACACCTTC. Its translation: CASSPLRGEGGYTF.